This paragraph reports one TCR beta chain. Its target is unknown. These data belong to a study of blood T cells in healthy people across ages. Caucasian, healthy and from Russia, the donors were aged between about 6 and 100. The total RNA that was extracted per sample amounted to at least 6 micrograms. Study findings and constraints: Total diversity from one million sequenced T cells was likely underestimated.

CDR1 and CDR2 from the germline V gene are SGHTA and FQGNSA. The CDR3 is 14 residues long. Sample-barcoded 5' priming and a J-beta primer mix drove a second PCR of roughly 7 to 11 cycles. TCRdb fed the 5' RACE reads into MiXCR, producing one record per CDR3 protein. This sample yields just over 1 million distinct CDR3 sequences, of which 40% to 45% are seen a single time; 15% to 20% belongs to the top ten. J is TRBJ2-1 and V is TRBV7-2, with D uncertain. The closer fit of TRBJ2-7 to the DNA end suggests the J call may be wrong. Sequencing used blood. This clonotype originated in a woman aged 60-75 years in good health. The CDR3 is CASSLGGRNNEQYF. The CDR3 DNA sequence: TGTGCCAGCAGCTTAGGTGGACGGAACAATGAGCAGTACTTC.